Listed below are T cell receptor beta chains from one sample, sequenced in a study of shared clonotypes between healthy human individuals. Libraries were prepared by immunoSEQ multiplex PCR; TCRdb keeps only in-frame clonotypes and omits some of them. Of 2 million to 3 million clones listed, 90% to 95% are singletons. Sequencing was performed on naive CD4+ T cells from PBMCs. These receptors all stem from a man aged 18 to 29 in good health. Some clones in this sample may be carry-over from other donors' samples. CDR3s include the opening cysteine and the closing phenylalanine or tryptophan. A D gene is named only where the DNA matches it firmly. Expanded clones are given a class, and other clones once, few, many or no size at all.

clone size | J gene | D gene | V gene | CDR3 DNA | CDR3 protein
. | TRBJ1-1 | . | TRBV20-1 | TGCAGTGCTAGCGGGGAAACTGAAGCTTTCTTT | CSASGETEAFF
. | TRBJ1-4 | . | TRBV5-1 | TGCGCCAGCAGCTTGGTGGCAGGGGAGGAAAAACTGTTTTTT | CASSLVAGEEKLFF
. | TRBJ2-5 | . | TRBV28 | TGTGCCAGCAGTTTACCCGTGGGGGATCAAGAGACCCAGTACTTC | CASSLPVGDQETQYF
. | TRBJ1-1 | . | TRBV6-6 | TGTGCCAGCAGAGTCTACACTGAAGCTTTCTTT | CASRVYTEAFF
. | TRBJ1-1 | . | TRBV7-3 | TGTGCCAGCAGCTTAGGGGGATCGAGCCGAGAAGCTTTCTTT | CASSLGGSSREAFF
. | TRBJ1-5 | . | TRBV21-1 | TGTGCCAGCAGCAAAGAGGGGAGCCAGGGGGTTAGCAATCAGCCCCAGCATTTT | CASSKEGSQGVSNQPQHF
. | TRBJ1-2 | . | TRBV18 | TGTGCCAGCTCACCACCGGGGAGGTGGTATGGCTACACCTTC | CASSPPGRWYGYTF
once | TRBJ2-1 | . | TRBV19 | TGTGCCAGTAGTATACCCGACAGCTACAATGAGCAGTTCTTC | CASSIPDSYNEQFF
. | TRBJ2-3 | . | TRBV4-1 | TGCGCCAGCAGCCAAGGGGGGGGCCCCTTGGGGGATACGCAGTATTTT | CASSQGGGPLGDTQYF
few | TRBJ1-5 | . | TRBV6-6 | TGTGCCAGCAGCCCACCTTATCAGCCCCAGCATTTT | CASSPPYQPQHF
. | TRBJ2-7 | . | TRBV9 | TGTGCCAGCAGCGCGGGATGGGACTACGAGCAGTACTTC | CASSAGWDYEQYF
. | TRBJ2-1 | . | TRBV29-1 | TGCAGCGTTGAAATCCGGGCGCCCGGGGAGCAGTTCTTC | CSVEIRAPGEQFF
. | TRBJ2-7 | TRBD2 | TRBV2 | TGTGCCAGCAGTGACTCCCGACTAGCGGGAGTCGAGCAGTACTTC | CASSDSRLAGVEQYF
. | TRBJ2-2 | TRBD1 | TRBV7-9 | TGTGCCAGCAGTTATGGACAGGTCGCCGGGGAGCTGTTTTTT | CASSYGQVAGELFF
few | TRBJ1-1 | TRBD1 | TRBV7-2 | TGTGCCAGCAGTCAAGACAGGGGTAACACTGAAGCTTTCTTT | CASSQDRGNTEAFF
. | TRBJ2-1 | TRBD2 | TRBV7-9 | TGTGCCAGCAGCTTAGGGCTAGCGGTCGATGAGCAGTTCTTC | CASSLGLAVDEQFF
once | TRBJ2-3 | TRBD2 | TRBV7-3 | TGTGCCAGCAGCCCCGGGACTAGCGGGTCAACAGATACGCAGTATTTT | CASSPGTSGSTDTQYF
. | TRBJ2-1 | . | TRBV29-1 | TGCAGCGTGACTTTCTATGAGCAGTTCTTC | CSVTFYEQFF
. | TRBJ1-2 | . | TRBV29-1 | TGCAGCGCAACTCTGGGGCGGTCGTATGGCTACACCTTC | CSATLGRSYGYTF
. | TRBJ2-1 | TRBD2 | TRBV19 | TGTGCCAGTAGTATAAGTCTAGCGGGAGCGTACAATGAGCAGTTCTTC | CASSISLAGAYNEQFF
. | TRBJ1-2 | . | TRBV11-2 | TGTGCCAGCAGCCCAGGTGGGACACCGGCTGGCTACACCTTC | CASSPGGTPAGYTF
. | TRBJ1-1 | . | TRBV6-1 | TGTGCCAGCAGTGAAGGACCCAACAGAGCTTTCTTT | CASSEGPNRAFF
. | TRBJ2-1 | TRBD2 | TRBV9 | TGTGCCAGCAGCGAAACTAGCGGGTCCTACAATGAGCAGTTCTTC | CASSETSGSYNEQFF
few | TRBJ1-1 | . | TRBV28 | TGTGCCAGCAGGTGGGGGTCCATGAACACTGAAGCTTTCTTT | CASRWGSMNTEAFF
. | TRBJ2-4 | . | TRBV30 | TGTGCCTGGAGTGTACGTACAGCGAGACTCCACAAAAACATTCAGTACTTC | CAWSVRTARLHKNIQYF
. | TRBJ2-7 | . | TRBV6-5 | TGTGCCAGCAGGGTCCGGGACGGCCCCTACGAGCAGTACTTC | CASRVRDGPYEQYF
. | TRBJ1-2 | . | TRBV18 | TGTGCCAGCTCACCACCGGAGAAATACCATAACTATGGCTACACCTTC | CASSPPEKYHNYGYTF
. | TRBJ2-3 | TRBD1 | TRBV5-1 | TGCGCCAGCAGCTTGGCGGGACAGGCCACAGATACGCAGTATTTT | CASSLAGQATDTQYF
. | TRBJ1-2 | TRBD1 | TRBV5-1 | TGCGCCAGCAGCTCGATCTCGGGACAGGAAACCTTC | CASSSISGQETF
once | TRBJ1-2 | TRBD1 | TRBV6-6 | TGTGCCACCTCAGGGGGCGTCTATGGCTACACCTTC | CATSGGVYGYTF
. | TRBJ2-2 | TRBD2 | TRBV7-3 | TGTGCCAGCAGCTTACTAGCGGGAGGCCCTGGGGACACCGGGGAGCTGTTTTTT | CASSLLAGGPGDTGELFF
. | TRBJ2-1 | TRBD2 | TRBV5-1 | TGCGCCAGCAGCTATGGACTAGCGGATGACAATGAGCAGTTCTTC | CASSYGLADDNEQFF
once | TRBJ2-5 | TRBD2 | TRBV4-1 | TGCGCCAGCAGCCAGATCCCCCCTAGCGGCCAAGAGACCCAGTACTTC | CASSQIPPSGQETQYF
. | TRBJ2-5 | TRBD2 | TRBV6-1 | TGTGCCAGCAGTGAAGCGGGGAGGGCTGGGGAGACCCAGTACTTC | CASSEAGRAGETQYF
. | TRBJ1-1 | . | TRBV6-1 | TGTGCCAGCAGTGAAACGACAGGCCCGAACACTGAAGCTTTCTTT | CASSETTGPNTEAFF
. | TRBJ1-2 | . | TRBV7-9 | TGTGCCAGCAGCCAGAATGATTTTAGCTATGGCTACACCTTC | CASSQNDFSYGYTF
. | TRBJ2-5 | . | TRBV7-2 | TGTGCCAGCAGCCCCCAGGGGGGAGAGACCCAGTACTTC | CASSPQGGETQYF
. | TRBJ2-1 | TRBD2 | TRBV13 | TGTGCCAGCCGGGGGGGGAGCAGGAGGACTGGTTGGGAGCAGTTCTTC | CASRGGSRRTGWEQFF
. | TRBJ2-2 | . | TRBV7-3 | TGTGCCAGCGGGCCCTTCGGGGGGGAGCTGTTTTTT | CASGPFGGELFF
. | TRBJ1-5 | TRBD1 | TRBV2 | TGTGCCAGCAGCGTACAGGGGGGAAGCAATCAGCCCCAGCATTTT | CASSVQGGSNQPQHF
. | TRBJ2-5 | TRBD1 | TRBV5-1 | TGCGCCAGCAGCTTGGCGGGACAGGGGGCTGGGGAGACCCAGTACTTC | CASSLAGQGAGETQYF
once | TRBJ1-2 | . | TRBV6-1 | TGTGCCAGCAGTGAAGACGGAAATTCTAACTATGGCTACACCTTC | CASSEDGNSNYGYTF
. | TRBJ2-1 | TRBD1 | TRBV18 | TGTGCCAGCTCACCCGGACAGGGGACTGAGCAGTTCTTC | CASSPGQGTEQFF
. | TRBJ2-7 | . | TRBV5-1 | TGCGCCAGCAGCGTGACAGAGGACCTCTACGAGCAGTACTTC | CASSVTEDLYEQYF
. | TRBJ2-1 | TRBD2 | TRBV2 | TGTGCCTGTCCCCCTAGCGGGAGTTCATATGAGCAGTTCTTC | CACPPSGSSYEQFF
. | TRBJ1-5 | . | TRBV18 | TGTGCCAGCTCACCTGACCGCAATCAGCCCCAGCATTTT | CASSPDRNQPQHF
. | TRBJ1-1 | . | TRBV11-2 | TGTGCCAGCAGCCTTCCTTGGACCCGAGGCACTGAAGCTTTCTTT | CASSLPWTRGTEAFF
. | TRBJ1-1 | . | TRBV7-3 | TGTGCCAGCAGCTTAAGTGGTGGGAGGAACACTGAAGCTTTCTTT | CASSLSGGRNTEAFF
. | TRBJ2-7 | TRBD2 | TRBV19 | TGTGCCAGTAGTACCCCTAGCGGGAGTAAATACGAGCAGTACTTC | CASSTPSGSKYEQYF
. | TRBJ2-1 | . | TRBV7-3 | TGTGCCAGCAGCTTAACGGCTTGGCGCAATGAGCAGTTCTTC | CASSLTAWRNEQFF
few | TRBJ1-1 | . | TRBV28 | TGTGCCAGCAGTTTACCTCTACAGGAAGCTTTCTTT | CASSLPLQEAFF
. | TRBJ2-7 | . | TRBV5-6 | TGTGCCAGCAGCTTTAATTCGATGGGCAGGGGGGATCCAGGGCAGTACTTC | CASSFNSMGRGDPGQYF
. | TRBJ1-2 | . | TRBV9 | TGTGCCAGCAGCGTAGATGGTGAGGGAGTTTATGGCTACACCTTC | CASSVDGEGVYGYTF
. | TRBJ2-3 | . | TRBV12-5 | TGTGCTAGTGGTTTGCAGGGTACAGATACGCAGTATTTT | CASGLQGTDTQYF
. | TRBJ2-7 | TRBD1 | TRBV28 | TGTGCCAGCAGTTTAGTCGGACAGGGGTTTTACGAGCAGTACTTC | CASSLVGQGFYEQYF
. | TRBJ2-2 | . | TRBV4-1 | TGCGCCAGCAGCCAAGATAGCAGACTAAGGTCCAACACCGGGGAGCTGTTTTTT | CASSQDSRLRSNTGELFF